This passage covers 18 T cell receptor beta chains from one sample sequenced in a study of blood T cell repertoires in COVID-19. Some clones are missing from TCRdb's copy, which holds only in-frame ones; the method was immunoSEQ multiplex PCR. The repertoire consists of more than 95,000 clones, with more than 85% occurring once and the leading ten covering around 6%. Sequences were obtained from peripheral blood. The receptors come from a human donor in a cohort sampled during active COVID-19.

This chain connects TRBV15 to TRBJ1-5, with D perhaps TRBD1 (5 bases). The V end lost 1 base, the J end lost 6 bases, and 13 bases lay between the germline ends. The CDR3 is made up of 15 amino acids. Germline CDR1 and CDR2: LNHNV and YYDKDF (reference sequence). CDR3: CATSRVRDSPQPQHF. The DNA of the CDR3 is TGTGCCACCAGCAGAGTTAGGGACTCCCCTCAGCCCCAGCATTTT.

The chain is built from TRBV19 and TRBJ1-2; 8 bases align to TRBD1. The CDR3 extends over 16 amino acids. The trim removed 2 bases at V and 2 bases at J, leaving 7 bases unmatched. Germline V gives CDR1 LNHDA, CDR2 SQIVND (reference sequence). This chain's CDR3 is CASSIRGQGGNYGYTF. CDR3 bases: TGTGCCAGTAGTATACGCGGACAGGGAGGGAACTATGGCTACACCTTC.

A single count supports this clone. The chain carries TRBV7-2 and TRBJ2-4; 7 bases align to TRBD2. CDR1 and CDR2 (germline): SGHTA, FQGNSA. The CDR3 loop spans 17 amino acids. Trimming removed 4 bases from V and 1 base from J; junction bases left unmatched: 10. Here the CDR3 reads CASSWTGGGGAKNIQYF. The CDR3 coding sequence is TGTGCCAGCAGCTGGACGGGGGGAGGAGGGGCCAAAAACATTCAGTACTTC. Combining the CDR3 with reference TRBV7-2 and TRBJ2-4 gives the whole variable domain GAGVSQSPSNKVTEKGKDVELRCDPISGHTALYWYRQSLGQGLEFLIYFQGNSAPDKSGLPSDRFSAERTGGSVSTLTIQRTQQEDSAVYLCASSWTGGGGAKNIQYFGAGTRLSVL.

The chain joins TRBV30 to TRBJ1-3, with 7 nucleotides matching TRBD1. Unmatched junction bases numbered 2, after V lost 4 bases and J lost 8 bases. Germline-derived CDR1 and CDR2 are GTSNPN and SVGIG (reference sequence). This CDR3 is built from 11 residues. In nucleotides, the CDR3 is TGTGCCTGGAACAGGGGAGACACCATATATTTT. Protein sequence: CAWNRGDTIYF.

The chain is built from TRBV11-2 and TRBJ1-1, with D perhaps TRBD1 (6 bases). Trimming removed 0 bases from V and 3 bases from J, with 17 bases in between. In germline, CDR1 is SGHAT, CDR2 FQNNGV. CDR3 length: 17 amino acids. The CDR3 sequence: CASSLDVLGALDTEAFF. The CDR3 region has the DNA TGTGCCAGCAGCTTAGACGTGTTGGGGGCATTAGACACTGAAGCTTTCTTT.

The chain recombines TRBV7-9 with TRBJ2-1; TRBD2 matches 11 bases. Germline lookup yields CDR1 SEHNR and CDR2 FQNEAQ (reference sequence). The CDR3 covers 16 residues. V gave up 6 bases and J gave up 6 bases; unmatched junction bases: 10. The CDR3 region is CASRDIAGGRSNEQFF. The CDR3 DNA follows: TGTGCCAGCAGGGACATAGCGGGGGGGAGGTCCAATGAGCAGTTCTTC.

V is TRBV2 and J is TRBJ2-3; the D gene is possibly TRBD2 (7 bases). Trimming cost V 2 bases and J 5 bases, with 14 bases left between them. This CDR3 comprises 15 residues. Germline CDR1 and CDR2: SNHLY and FYNNEI. The CDR3 sequence: CASSEKFGGQDTQYF. Written as DNA, the CDR3 is TGTGCCAGCAGTGAAAAATTCGGGGGGCAAGATACGCAGTATTTT.

The table lists this clone with a count of one. The rearrangement links TRBV6-2 or TRBV6-3 to TRBJ2-5; 8 bases are shared with TRBD1. The CDR3 runs 14 residues. The junction had 7 bases not matched to a gene; V was cut back by 4 bases and J by 6 bases. Per the germline V gene, CDR1 is MNHEY and CDR2 is SVGEGT. The chain's CDR3 is CASSSWTGPQTQYF. DNA of the CDR3: TGTGCCAGCAGTTCCTGGACAGGGCCACAGACCCAGTACTTC.

This rearrangement joins TRBV18 to TRBJ1-5; the D is unclear. Deletions cut 6 bases from V and 3 bases from J, with 6 bases between. Per the germline V gene, CDR1 is KGHSH and CDR2 is LQKENI. This CDR3 region has 12 residues. This CDR3 reads CASSLSNQPQHF. The DNA of the CDR3 is TGTGCCAGCTCCCTGTCCAATCAGCCCCAGCATTTT.

The DNA for the CDR3 is TGTGCCAGCAGTAGAGGAATGAACACTGAAGCTTTCTTT. Amino acid sequence: CASSRGMNTEAFF. The V gene is TRBV7-3, the J gene TRBJ1-1; no reliable D call. Per germline, CDR1 SGHTA and CDR2 FQGTGA. CDR3 length: 13 residues. V was pared by 6 bases and J by 0 bases, with 8 bases between.

This rearrangement joins TRBV21-1 to TRBJ1-5. TRBV21-1 is described as a pseudogene. This CDR3 is built from 15 residues. The CDR3 loop reads CASSKEAGRWQPQHF. For the CDR3, the DNA is TGTGCCAGCAGCAAAGAGGCGGGGAGGTGGCAGCCCCAGCATTTT.

The V gene is TRBV27, the J gene TRBJ2-7; possible D gene TRBD2, 6 bases. The CDR3 runs to 17 residues. The germline gives CDR1 MNHEY, CDR2 SMNVEV (reference sequence). Trimming took off 2 bases at V and 0 bases at J, with 17 bases between the two ends. CDR3 sequence (DNA): TGTGCCAGCAGTTTAGGCCCCCCGGGACTGGGCTCCTACGAGCAGTACTTC. Translating gives CASSLGPPGLGSYEQYF.

There are a few counts of this clone. Other DNA sequences within the sample encode an identical CDR3. The rearrangement joins TRBV18 to TRBJ1-5; 7 bases align to TRBD1. V was pared by 1 base and J by 4 bases, with 4 bases of the junction left unmatched. Germline assignment: CDR1 KGHSH and CDR2 LQKENI. The CDR3 is made up of 15 amino acids. The CDR3 here is CASSPLGQKNQPQHF. The CDR3 region has the DNA TGTGCCAGCTCACCACTGGGACAGAAGAATCAGCCCCAGCATTTT.

The rearrangement joins TRBV18 to TRBJ1-2, with 7 nucleotides matching TRBD1. This CDR3 spans 17 amino acids. Germline V lookup: CDR1 KGHSH, CDR2 LQKENI. Germline trimming cut 2 bases from V and 3 bases from J; bases unmatched to any gene: 12. The CDR3 DNA reads as TGTGCCAGCTCACCATTACCAGGGACAGCAAACGACTATGGCTACACCTTC. This encodes CASSPLPGTANDYGYTF.

V and J are TRBV5-1 and TRBJ1-6; 10 bases are shared with TRBD1. CDR1 is SGHRS, CDR2 YFSETQ, per germline. This CDR3 comprises 16 residues. The V segment lost 3 bases and the J segment 7 bases; nucleotides outside the gene matches: 7. CDR3 sequence: CASSSGQGPGNSPLHF. CDR3 sequence (DNA): TGCGCCAGCAGCTCGGGACAGGGGCCGGGGAATTCACCCCTCCACTTT.

The chain joins TRBV5-1 to TRBJ2-7, with 9 bases aligning to TRBD1. This CDR3 has 16 amino acids. J was trimmed by 5 bases and V by 4 bases; bases with no gene match: 13. Germline-derived CDR1 and CDR2 are SGHRS and YFSETQ. CDR3 in DNA: TGCGCCAGCAGCGCAACAACAGGGGGCGCGGTCCACGAGCAGTACTTC. Protein: CASSATTGGAVHEQYF. Full variable domain (outside the CDR3, taken from reference TRBV5-1 and TRBJ2-7): KAGVTQTPRYLIKTRGQQVTLSCSPISGHRSVSWYQQTPGQGLQFLFEYFSETQRNKGNFPGRFSGRQFSNSRSEMNVSTLELGDSALYLCASSATTGGAVHEQYFGPGTRLTVT.

The genes are TRBV10-3 and TRBJ2-7; a weak D match, TRBD1 (6 bases). Germline V gene data show CDR1 as ENHRY and CDR2 as SYGVKD. The CDR3 contains 14 residues. Trimming removed 3 bases from V and 2 bases from J, with 11 bases in between. In DNA form, the CDR3 reads TGTGCCATCAGTGACCTAGGGGGAACCTACGAGCAGTACTTC. This codes for CAISDLGGTYEQYF.

The chain employs TRBV2 and TRBJ1-4; D may be TRBD1 (5 bases). The CDR3 runs 14 residues. Germline CDR1 is SNHLY and CDR2 is FYNNEI. With 6 bases removed from V and 6 bases from J, the gap between germline ends came to 14 bases. CDR3 sequence: CASSLTDADEKLFF. CDR3 in DNA: TGTGCCAGCAGCCTGACAGATGCTGATGAAAAACTGTTTTTT. Together with reference TRBV2 and TRBJ1-4, the CDR3 gives the full variable domain: EPEVTQTPSHQVTQMGQEVILRCVPISNHLYFYWYRQILGQKVEFLVSFYNNEISEKSEIFDDQFSVERPDGSNFTLKIRSTKLEDSAMYFCASSLTDADEKLFFGSGTQLSVL.